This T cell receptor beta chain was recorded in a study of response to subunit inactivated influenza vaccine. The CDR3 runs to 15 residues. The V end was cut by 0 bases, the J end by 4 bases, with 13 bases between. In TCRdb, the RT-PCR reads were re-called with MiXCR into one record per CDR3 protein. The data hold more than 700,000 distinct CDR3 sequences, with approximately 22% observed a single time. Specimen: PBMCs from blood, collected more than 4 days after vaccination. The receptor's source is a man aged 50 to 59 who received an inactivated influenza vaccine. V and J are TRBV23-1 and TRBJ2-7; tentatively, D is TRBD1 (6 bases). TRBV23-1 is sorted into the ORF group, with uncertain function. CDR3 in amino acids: CASSQSNRAPYEQYF. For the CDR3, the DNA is TGCGCCAGCAGTCAATCGAACAGGGCCCCGTACGAGCAGTACTTC.